The 20 T cell receptor beta chains listed next were all sequenced from one sample in a study of shared clonotypes between healthy human individuals. TCRdb's copy holds only in-frame clones and misses some; the assay was immunoSEQ multiplex PCR. Of a few hundred thousand clones in the sample, roughly 91% were seen once. The sample consisted of memory CD8+ T cells sorted from blood. The subset here: CD45RO+ cells pooled with CCR7-negative TemRA cells. These receptors all stem from a young man in good health.

This clone was recorded only once. V and J are TRBV9 and TRBJ1-1, with D unclear. The CDR3 loop spans 14 amino acids. V lost 2 bases and J lost 4, with 12 bases in between. CDR1 and CDR2 (germline): SGDLS, YYNGEE. Written as DNA, the CDR3 is TGTGCCAGCAGCGTGGCCCCAGGATCCACTGAAGCTTTCTTT. Translated: CASSVAPGSTEAFF.

The CDR3 here is CASSTQGGGVEGYEQYF. CDR3 DNA: TGTGCCAGCAGCACCCAAGGTGGGGGGGTAGAAGGCTACGAGCAGTACTTC. The chain employs TRBV7-9 and TRBJ2-7, with 7 bases that match TRBD2. J lost 3 bases, V lost 5 bases, and 16 bases had no gene match. The germline V gene has CDR1 SEHNR and CDR2 FQNEAQ (reference sequence). This CDR3 is 17 amino acids long. The full variable domain, rest sourced from reference TRBV7-9 and TRBJ2-7, is DTGVSQNPRHKITKRGQNVTFRCDPISEHNRLYWYRQTLGQGPEFLTYFQNEAQLEKSRLLSDRFSAERPKGSFSTLEIQRTEQGDSAMYLCASSTQGGGVEGYEQYFGPGTRLTVT.

The rearrangement uses TRBV10-3 and TRBJ2-2; 7 nucleotides line up with TRBD1. CDR3 length: 15 amino acids. Germline values: CDR1 ENHRY, CDR2 SYGVKD. V trimming: 6 bases; J trimming: 4 bases; junction bases outside the gene matches: 8. The CDR3 DNA reads TGTGCCATCAGGTTAGACAGGGCAGGCACCGGGGAGCTGTTTTTT. The encoded protein is CAIRLDRAGTGELFF.

The gene calls are TRBV29-1 and TRBJ2-7, with TRBD1 identical over 7 bases. This CDR3 spans 17 amino acids. Germline V gene lookup returns CDR1 SQVTM and CDR2 ANQGSEA. V was pared by 5 bases and J by 3 bases, with 19 bases of the junction left unmatched. The CDR3 sequence is CSVCDTGEEYKVYEQYF. The CDR3, as DNA: TGCAGCGTTTGCGATACAGGGGAAGAGTATAAGGTCTACGAGCAGTACTTC.

This chain joins TRBV9 and TRBJ2-1; 7 nucleotides agree with TRBD1. CDR3 size: 15 residues. Germline CDR1 and CDR2: SGDLS and YYNGEE. Unmatched junction bases numbered 9, after V lost 4 bases and J lost 5 bases. As DNA, the CDR3 is TGTGCCAGCAGCACCAGCCACGGACAGGACAATGAGCAGTTCTTC. Its translation is CASSTSHGQDNEQFF.

The chain recombines TRBV28 with TRBJ1-3, with a possible D match to TRBD1 (6 bases). CDR3 size: 14 residues. Germline V gene data show CDR1 as MDHEN and CDR2 as SYDVKM. Trimming removed 7 bases from V and 4 bases from J, with 14 bases in between. Here the CDR3 reads CASTQGFEGNTIYF. The DNA for the CDR3 is TGTGCCAGCACGCAGGGGTTCGAAGGAAACACCATATATTTT.

The CDR3: CASSFQGKLFF. Here the CDR3 DNA reads TGTGCCAGCAGTTTTCAGGGAAAACTGTTTTTT. The chain is built from TRBV6-5 and TRBJ1-4; D is perhaps TRBD1 (5 bases). Per germline, CDR1 MNHEY and CDR2 SVGAGI. The CDR3 extends over 11 amino acids. Trimming pared 4 bases from V and 10 bases from J, leaving 7 bases between.

This clone was found once. The chain recombines TRBV29-1 with TRBJ1-2; D is uncertain. The CDR3 runs 13 residues. Germline values: CDR1 SQVTM, CDR2 ANQGSEA. The V end was cut by 3 bases, the J end by 3 bases, with 11 bases between. CDR3 sequence: CSVDNGLDYGYTF. The CDR3 region has the DNA TGCAGCGTTGACAACGGCCTGGACTATGGCTACACCTTC.

The V call is TRBV4-1, the J call TRBJ2-3; TRBD1 matches at 8 bases. Trimming took 4 bases from V and 1 from J; bases not matched to a gene: 1. This CDR3 is built from 14 residues. Germline V CDR1 and CDR2: MGHRA, YSYEKL. The CDR3 DNA reads TGCGCCAGCAGCCCGGACAGGGGCACAGATACGCAGTATTTT. This sequence encodes CASSPDRGTDTQYF.

The chain couples TRBV5-6 to TRBJ2-7; 9 nucleotides align to TRBD2. V gave up 2 bases and J gave up 4 bases; unmatched junction bases: 7. The CDR3 runs to 15 residues. Germline assignment: CDR1 SGHDT and CDR2 YYEEEE. The CDR3 loop reads CASSFGSTSGYEQYF. DNA of the CDR3: TGTGCCAGCAGCTTTGGGTCGACTAGCGGATACGAGCAGTACTTC.

This clone has a single count. The rearrangement joins TRBV7-8 to TRBJ2-7, with D maybe TRBD2 (5 bases). Germline-derived CDR1 and CDR2 are SGHVS and FQNEAQ. V shed 4 bases and J shed 0 bases, with 13 bases lying between them. The CDR3 runs to 15 residues. The CDR3: CASSSGLISSYEQYF. CDR3 nucleotide sequence: TGTGCCAGCAGCTCTGGACTGATTAGCTCCTACGAGCAGTACTTC.

The genes are TRBV7-6 and TRBJ1-3; D gene uncertain. This CDR3 spans 15 amino acids. Trimming stripped 3 bases from V and 0 bases from J, with 9 bases between. Per the germline V gene, CDR1 is SGHVS and CDR2 is FNYEAQ. The CDR3 bases are TGTGCCAGCAGCTTCGGATCAGGCTCTGGAAACACCATATATTTT. Residues: CASSFGSGSGNTIYF.

The genes are TRBV19 and TRBJ2-4, with D hard to call. The CDR3 runs to 13 residues. V dropped 5 bases and J dropped 4 bases, with 9 bases sitting between them. Germline assignment: CDR1 LNHDA and CDR2 SQIVND (reference sequence). The CDR3 coding sequence is TGTGCCAGTAGTTCCGGGCTGAAAAACATTCAGTACTTC. It encodes CASSSGLKNIQYF.

The chain is built from TRBV30 and TRBJ2-4; 8 bases line up with TRBD2. The CDR3 contains 17 residues. In germline, CDR1 is GTSNPN, CDR2 SVGIG (reference sequence). Losses at the gene ends were 2 bases for V and 1 base for J; bases not matched to a gene: 10. CDR3 coding DNA: TGTGCCTGGAGTCGCCGGGGGGGGAGGAAGGCCAAAAACATTCAGTACTTC. This codes for CAWSRRGGRKAKNIQYF.

V gene TRBV5-1 combines with J gene TRBJ2-1; 10 bases fit TRBD2. The germline V gene encodes CDR1 SGHRS and CDR2 YFSETQ. The V and J ends lost 4 bases and 4 bases, in that order; junction bases with no gene match: 5. There are 15 residues in the CDR3. The CDR3 nucleotides are TGCGCCAGCAGCCCAGCGGGGGGGATATACAATGAGCAGTTCTTC. It is translated as CASSPAGGIYNEQFF.

The rearrangement links TRBV14 to TRBJ2-7; 8 bases agree with TRBD1. This CDR3 has 17 residues. Germline values: CDR1 SGHDN, CDR2 FVKESK. Trimming took 4 bases from V and 3 from J; bases not matched to a gene: 14. CDR3 sequence (DNA): TGTGCCAGCAGCCCTCTCTTCCGGACAGGGCCTAACTACGAGCAGTACTTC. Its translation is CASSPLFRTGPNYEQYF. Full variable domain (outside the CDR3, taken from reference TRBV14 and TRBJ2-7): EAGVTQFPSHSVIEKGQTVTLRCDPISGHDNLYWYRRVMGKEIKFLLHFVKESKQDESGMPNNRFLAERTGGTYSTLKVQPAELEDSGVYFCASSPLFRTGPNYEQYFGPGTRLTVT.

The genes are TRBV7-2 and TRBJ2-7, with 8 bases that match TRBD1. The germline V gene has CDR1 SGHTA and CDR2 FQGNSA. This CDR3 comprises 13 residues. V was pared by 8 bases and J by 0 bases, with 3 bases of the junction left unmatched. The CDR3 protein is CASRTGSSYEQYF. The CDR3 bases are TGTGCCAGCCGGACAGGGAGCTCCTACGAGCAGTACTTC.

The chain joins TRBV5-8 to TRBJ1-1; D ambiguous. CDR3 length equals 13 residues. The V and J ends lost 2 bases and 6 bases respectively, with 11 bases between them. Germline values: CDR1 SGHTS, CDR2 YDEGEE. This CDR3 is CASSLLGGAEAFF. CDR3 nucleotides: TGTGCCAGCAGCTTATTAGGTGGGGCTGAAGCTTTCTTT.

In nucleotides, the CDR3 is TGCAGCGTTGAAGAAGACCAGGCCTGGGAGCAGTACTTC. Translation gives CSVEEDQAWEQYF. The gene calls are TRBV29-1 and TRBJ2-7; D unresolved. CDR1 and CDR2 (germline): SQVTM, ANQGSEA. Trimming left V 0 bases short and J 7 bases short, with 13 bases between. The CDR3 sequence is 13 residues long.

The chain employs TRBV2 and TRBJ1-3; the match to TRBD1 covers 11 bases. Germline V gives CDR1 SNHLY, CDR2 FYNNEI. The CDR3 consists of 17 residues. Trimming removed 7 bases from V and 2 bases from J; junction bases left unmatched: 10. The DNA of the CDR3 is TGTGCCAGCAACGATGGAGGGACAGGGGGTCCTGGAAACACCATATATTTT. Its translation: CASNDGGTGGPGNTIYF.